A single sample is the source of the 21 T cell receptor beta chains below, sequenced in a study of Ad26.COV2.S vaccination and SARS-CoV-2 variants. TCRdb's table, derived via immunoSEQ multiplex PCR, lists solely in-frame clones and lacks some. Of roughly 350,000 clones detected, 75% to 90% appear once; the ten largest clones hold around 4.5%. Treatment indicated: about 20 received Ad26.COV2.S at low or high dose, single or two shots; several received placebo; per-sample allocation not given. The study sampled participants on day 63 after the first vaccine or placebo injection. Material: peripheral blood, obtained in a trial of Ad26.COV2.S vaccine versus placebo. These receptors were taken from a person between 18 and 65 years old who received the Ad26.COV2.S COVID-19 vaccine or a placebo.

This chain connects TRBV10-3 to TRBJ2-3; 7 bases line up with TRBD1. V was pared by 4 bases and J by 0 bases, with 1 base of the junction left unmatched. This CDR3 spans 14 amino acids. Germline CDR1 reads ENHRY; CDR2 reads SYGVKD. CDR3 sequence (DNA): TGTGCCATCAGTGGACAGGGTAGCACAGATACGCAGTATTTT. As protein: CAISGQGSTDTQYF.

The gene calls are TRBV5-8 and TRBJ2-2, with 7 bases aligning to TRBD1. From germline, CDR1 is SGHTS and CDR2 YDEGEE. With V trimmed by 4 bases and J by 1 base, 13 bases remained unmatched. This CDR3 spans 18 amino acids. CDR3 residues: CASSLRVPGQMNTGELFF. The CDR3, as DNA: TGTGCCAGCAGCCTTAGGGTTCCGGGACAGATGAACACCGGGGAGCTGTTTTTT. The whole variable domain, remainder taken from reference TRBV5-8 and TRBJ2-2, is EAGVTQSPTHLIKTRGQQATLRCSPISGHTSVYWYQQALGLGLQFLLWYDEGEERNRGNFPPRFSGRQFPNYSSELNVNALELEDSALYLCASSLRVPGQMNTGELFFGEGSRLTVL.

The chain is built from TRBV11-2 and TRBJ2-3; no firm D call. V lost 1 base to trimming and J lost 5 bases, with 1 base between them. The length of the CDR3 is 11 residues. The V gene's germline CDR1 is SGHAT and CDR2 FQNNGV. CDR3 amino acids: CASSLGDTQYF. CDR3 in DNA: TGTGCCAGCAGCTTAGGAGATACGCAGTATTTT.

CDR3 bases: TGTGCCATCAGTGAGTTAGCGGGAACACCCTCCTACGAGCAGTACTTC. Translating it yields CAISELAGTPSYEQYF. The genes are TRBV10-3 and TRBJ2-7, with 8 positions matching TRBD2. V lost 1 base and J lost 0; bases outside the gene matches: 5. Germline V lookup: CDR1 ENHRY, CDR2 SYGVKD. The CDR3 extends over 16 amino acids.

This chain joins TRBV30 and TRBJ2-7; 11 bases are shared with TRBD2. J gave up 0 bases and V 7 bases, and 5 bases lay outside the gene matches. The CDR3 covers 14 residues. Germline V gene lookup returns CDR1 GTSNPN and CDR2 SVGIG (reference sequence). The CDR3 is CAFSGRASSYEQYF. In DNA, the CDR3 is TGTGCCTTTAGCGGGAGGGCCAGCTCCTACGAGCAGTACTTC.

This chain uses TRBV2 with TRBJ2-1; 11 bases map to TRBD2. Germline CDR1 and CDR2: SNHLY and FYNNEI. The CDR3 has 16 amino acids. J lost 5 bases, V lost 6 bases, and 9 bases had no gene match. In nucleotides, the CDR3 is TGTGCCAGCAGCCCCCGAGTGGGACTAGCGGACAATGAGCAGTTCTTC. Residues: CASSPRVGLADNEQFF.

The CDR3 DNA is TGTGCCAGTAAAGGGGGCGAGTATGGCTACACCTTC. Encoded protein: CASKGGEYGYTF. V is TRBV25-1 and J is TRBJ1-2, with TRBD1 matching over 7 bases. Trimming cost V 9 bases and J 5 bases; bases outside gene matches: 6. Looked up from germline, CDR1 is MGHDK and CDR2 is SYGVNS. The length of the CDR3 is 12 residues.

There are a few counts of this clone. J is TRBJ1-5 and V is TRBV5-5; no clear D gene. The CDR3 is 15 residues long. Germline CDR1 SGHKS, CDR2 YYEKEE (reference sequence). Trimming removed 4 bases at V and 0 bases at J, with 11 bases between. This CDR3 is CASSKQISSNQPQHF. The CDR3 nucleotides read TGTGCCAGCAGCAAACAGATATCTAGCAATCAGCCCCAGCATTTT.

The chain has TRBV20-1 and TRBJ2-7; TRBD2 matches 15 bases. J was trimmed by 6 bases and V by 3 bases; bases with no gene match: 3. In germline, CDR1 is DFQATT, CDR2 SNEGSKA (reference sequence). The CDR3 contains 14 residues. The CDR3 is CSASPGLAGGEQYF. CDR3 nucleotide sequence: TGCAGTGCTAGTCCGGGACTAGCGGGAGGCGAGCAGTACTTC.

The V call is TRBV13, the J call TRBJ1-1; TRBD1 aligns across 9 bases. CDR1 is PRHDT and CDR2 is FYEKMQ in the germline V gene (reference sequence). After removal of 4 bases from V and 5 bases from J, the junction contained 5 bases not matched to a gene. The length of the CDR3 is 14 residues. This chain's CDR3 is CASSSRDRETEAFF. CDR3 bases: TGTGCCAGCAGCTCCCGGGACAGGGAGACTGAAGCTTTCTTT. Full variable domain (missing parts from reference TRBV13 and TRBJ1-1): AAGVIQSPRHLIKEKRETATLKCYPIPRHDTVYWYQQGPGQDPQFLISFYEKMQSDKGSIPDRFSAQQFSDYHSELNMSSLELGDSALYFCASSSRDRETEAFFGQGTRLTVV.

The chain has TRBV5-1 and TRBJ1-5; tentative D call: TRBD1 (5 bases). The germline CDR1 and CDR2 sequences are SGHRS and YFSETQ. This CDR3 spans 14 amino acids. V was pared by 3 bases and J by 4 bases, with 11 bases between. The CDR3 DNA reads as TGCGCCAGCAGCTCCGACAGTGGAAATCAGCCCCAGCATTTT. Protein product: CASSSDSGNQPQHF.

The CDR3 is CASSVAASPLGQYF. CDR3 DNA: TGTGCCAGCAGCGTGGCGGCTAGCCCCCTAGGACAGTACTTC. The chain recombines TRBV14 with TRBJ2-7, with D possibly matching TRBD2 (5 bases). CDR1 is SGHDN, CDR2 FVKESK, per germline. CDR3 length: 14 amino acids. V lost 5 bases and J lost 10, with 21 bases in between.

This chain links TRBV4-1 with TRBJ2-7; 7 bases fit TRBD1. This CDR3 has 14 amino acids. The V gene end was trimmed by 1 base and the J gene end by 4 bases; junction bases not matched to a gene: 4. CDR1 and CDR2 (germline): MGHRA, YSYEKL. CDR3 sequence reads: CASSQVTGVYEQYF. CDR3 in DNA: TGCGCCAGCAGCCAAGTAACAGGGGTTTACGAGCAGTACTTC.

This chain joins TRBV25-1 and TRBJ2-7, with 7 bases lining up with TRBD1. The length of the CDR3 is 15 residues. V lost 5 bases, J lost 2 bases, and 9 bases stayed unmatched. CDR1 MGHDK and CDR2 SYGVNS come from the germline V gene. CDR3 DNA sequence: TGTGCCAGCAGTCTCTCCGGGACAGCACCCTACGAGCAGTACTTC. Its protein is CASSLSGTAPYEQYF.

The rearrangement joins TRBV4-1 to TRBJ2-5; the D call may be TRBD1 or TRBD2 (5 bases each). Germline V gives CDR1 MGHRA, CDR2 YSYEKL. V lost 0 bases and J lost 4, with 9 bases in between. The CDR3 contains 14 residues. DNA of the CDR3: TGCGCCAGCAGCCAAGAACCGAGGGGAGAGACCCAGTACTTC. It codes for CASSQEPRGETQYF.

The CDR3 bases are TGCGCCAGCAGCCAAGAAGGAGGGATGAACACTGAAGCTTTCTTT. Encoded protein: CASSQEGGMNTEAFF. This chain connects TRBV4-1 to TRBJ1-1; no clear D. CDR1 is MGHRA, CDR2 YSYEKL, per germline. V lost 0 bases, J lost 0 bases, and 8 bases lay in between. The CDR3 runs to 15 residues.

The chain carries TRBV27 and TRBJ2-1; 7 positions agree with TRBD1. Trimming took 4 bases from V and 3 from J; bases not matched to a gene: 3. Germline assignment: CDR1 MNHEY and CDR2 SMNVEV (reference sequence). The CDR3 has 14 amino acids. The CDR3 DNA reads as TGTGCCAGCAGTTCCTGGGACAGCTACAATGAGCAGTTCTTC. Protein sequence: CASSSWDSYNEQFF.

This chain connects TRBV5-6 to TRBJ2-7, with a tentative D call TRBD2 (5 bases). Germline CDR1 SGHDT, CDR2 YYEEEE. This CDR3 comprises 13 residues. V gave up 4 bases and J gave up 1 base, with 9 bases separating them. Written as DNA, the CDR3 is TGTGCCAGCAGCCCCCGGGGATCCTACGAGCAGTACTTC. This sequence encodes CASSPRGSYEQYF.

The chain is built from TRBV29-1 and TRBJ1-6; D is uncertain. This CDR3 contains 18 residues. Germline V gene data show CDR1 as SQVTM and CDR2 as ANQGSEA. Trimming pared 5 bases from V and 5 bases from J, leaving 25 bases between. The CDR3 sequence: CSVLVFNSLHPDNSPLHF. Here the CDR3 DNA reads TGCAGCGTTTTGGTATTTAACAGCCTCCACCCAGATAATTCACCCCTCCACTTT.

The CDR3, as DNA: TGTGCCAGCAGCGCTAGGACAAGCGAAGAGACCCAGTACTTC. Translating it yields CASSARTSEETQYF. The gene calls are TRBV3-1 (or the pseudogene TRBV3-2) and TRBJ2-5, with D perhaps TRBD1 (5 bases). Germline assignment: CDR1 LGHDT and CDR2 YNNKEL (reference sequence). The ends were cut back, 5 bases at V and 3 bases at J, with 13 bases in the middle. The CDR3 loop spans 14 amino acids.

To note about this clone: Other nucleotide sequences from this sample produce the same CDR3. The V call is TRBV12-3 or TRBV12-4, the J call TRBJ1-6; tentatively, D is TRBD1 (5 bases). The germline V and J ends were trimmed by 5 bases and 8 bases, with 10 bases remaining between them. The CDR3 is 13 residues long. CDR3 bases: TGTGCCAGCAGTCTCTCGGGGGATTCACCCCTCCACTTT. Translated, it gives CASSLSGDSPLHF.